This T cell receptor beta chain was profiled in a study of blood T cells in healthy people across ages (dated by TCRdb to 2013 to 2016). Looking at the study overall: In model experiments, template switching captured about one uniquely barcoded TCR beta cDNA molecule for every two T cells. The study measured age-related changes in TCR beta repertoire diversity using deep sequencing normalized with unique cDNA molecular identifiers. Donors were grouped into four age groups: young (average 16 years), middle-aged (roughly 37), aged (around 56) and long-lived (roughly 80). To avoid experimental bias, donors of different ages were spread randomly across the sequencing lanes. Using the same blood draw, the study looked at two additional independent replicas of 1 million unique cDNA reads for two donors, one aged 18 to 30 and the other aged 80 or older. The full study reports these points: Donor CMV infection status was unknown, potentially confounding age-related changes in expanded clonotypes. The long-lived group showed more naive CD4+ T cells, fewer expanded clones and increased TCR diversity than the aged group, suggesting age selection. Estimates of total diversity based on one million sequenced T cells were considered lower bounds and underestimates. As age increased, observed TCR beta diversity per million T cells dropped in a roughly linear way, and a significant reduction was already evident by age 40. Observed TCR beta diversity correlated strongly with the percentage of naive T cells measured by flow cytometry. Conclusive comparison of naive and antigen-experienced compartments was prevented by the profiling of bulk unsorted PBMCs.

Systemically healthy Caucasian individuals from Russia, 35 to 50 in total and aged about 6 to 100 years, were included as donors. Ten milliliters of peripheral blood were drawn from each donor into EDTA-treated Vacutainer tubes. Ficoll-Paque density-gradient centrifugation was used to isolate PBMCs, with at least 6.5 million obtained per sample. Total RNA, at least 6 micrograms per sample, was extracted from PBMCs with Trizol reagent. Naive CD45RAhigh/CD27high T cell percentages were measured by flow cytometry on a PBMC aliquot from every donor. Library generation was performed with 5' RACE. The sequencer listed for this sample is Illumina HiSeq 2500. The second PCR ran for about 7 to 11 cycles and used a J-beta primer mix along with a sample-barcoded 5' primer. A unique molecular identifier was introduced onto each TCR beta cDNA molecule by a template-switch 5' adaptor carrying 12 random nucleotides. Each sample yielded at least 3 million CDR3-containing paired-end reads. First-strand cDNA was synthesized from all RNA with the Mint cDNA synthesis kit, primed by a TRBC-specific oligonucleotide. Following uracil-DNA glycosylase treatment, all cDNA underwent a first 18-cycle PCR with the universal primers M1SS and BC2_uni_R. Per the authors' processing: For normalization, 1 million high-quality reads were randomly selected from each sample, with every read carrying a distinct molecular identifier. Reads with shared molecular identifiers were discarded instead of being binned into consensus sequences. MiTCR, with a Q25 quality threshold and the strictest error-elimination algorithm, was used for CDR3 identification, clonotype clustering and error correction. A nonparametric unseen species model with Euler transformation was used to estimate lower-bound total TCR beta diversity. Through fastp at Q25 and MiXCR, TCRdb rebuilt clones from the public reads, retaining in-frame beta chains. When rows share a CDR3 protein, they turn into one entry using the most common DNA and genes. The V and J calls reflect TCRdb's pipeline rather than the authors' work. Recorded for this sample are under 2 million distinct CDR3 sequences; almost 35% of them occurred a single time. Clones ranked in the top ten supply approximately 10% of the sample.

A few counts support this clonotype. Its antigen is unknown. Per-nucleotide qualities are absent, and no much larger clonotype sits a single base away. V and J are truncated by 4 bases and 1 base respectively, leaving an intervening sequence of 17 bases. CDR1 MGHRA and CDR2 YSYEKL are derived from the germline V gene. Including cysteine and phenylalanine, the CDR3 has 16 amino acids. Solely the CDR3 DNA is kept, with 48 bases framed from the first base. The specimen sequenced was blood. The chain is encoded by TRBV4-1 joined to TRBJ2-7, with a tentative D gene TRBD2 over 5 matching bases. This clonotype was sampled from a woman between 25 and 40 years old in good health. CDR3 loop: CASSPRIAGLSYEQYF. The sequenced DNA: TGCGCCAGCAGCCCAAGGATCGCGGGTCTATCCTACGAGCAGTACTTC.